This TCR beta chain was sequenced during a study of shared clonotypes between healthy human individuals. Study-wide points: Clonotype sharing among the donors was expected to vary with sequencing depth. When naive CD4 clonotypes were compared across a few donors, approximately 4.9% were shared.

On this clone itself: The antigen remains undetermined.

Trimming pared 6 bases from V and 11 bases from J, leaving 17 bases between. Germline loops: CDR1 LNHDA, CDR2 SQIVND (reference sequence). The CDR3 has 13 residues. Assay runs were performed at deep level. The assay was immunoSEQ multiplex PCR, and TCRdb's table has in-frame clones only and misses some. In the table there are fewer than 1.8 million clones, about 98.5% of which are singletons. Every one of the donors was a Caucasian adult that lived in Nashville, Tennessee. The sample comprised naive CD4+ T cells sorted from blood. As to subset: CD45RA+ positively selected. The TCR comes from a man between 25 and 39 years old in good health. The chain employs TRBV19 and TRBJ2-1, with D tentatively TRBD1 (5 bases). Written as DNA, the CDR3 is TGTGCCAGTAGCCTAAACCAGGGATTGCAGCAGTTCTTC. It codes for CASSLNQGLQQFF. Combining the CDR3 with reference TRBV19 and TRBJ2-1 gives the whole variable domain DGGITQSPKYLFRKEGQNVTLSCEQNLNHDAMYWYRQDPGQGLRLIYYSQIVNDFQKGDIAEGYSVSREKKESFPLTVTSAQKNPTAFYLCASSLNQGLQQFFGPGTRLTVL.